This T cell receptor beta chain is drawn from a study of blood T cell repertoires in COVID-19 (dated by TCRdb to 2020 to 2022). Background on the whole study: The collaborator samples originated in the United States, Italy and Spain and spanned the acute and convalescent phases of COVID-19. The prospective study material was composed of cDNA or gDNA derived from T cells, B-cell-depleted T cells, or PBMCs. The dataset comprised deeply sampled blood TCRbeta repertoires from subjects exposed to, actively infected with, or recovered from COVID-19. The repertoires were released in a freely available public database meant as a resource for research on the immune response to SARS-CoV-2. Samples came from the ongoing ImmuneRACE study (first 160 participants) plus 1,254 subjects from 6 global collaborators. Nearly every sample came with metadata listing a de-identified subject ID, COVID-19 status, age in years and sex. Where HLA class I and class II types were available, the types were taken from metadata supplied by the sample provider, not from assay-based typing. The study at large found these results: How much clinical and demographic metadata was included differed by source and by participant, and the metadata was provided uncurated.

TCRbeta CDR3 regions were amplified from genomic DNA using the immunoSEQ Assay, a bias-controlled multiplex PCR. As for the authors' bioinformatics: The number of nucleated cells in each sample was estimated from the amplification of reference gene primers within the assay. Sequence reads were collapsed and filtered to measure the absolute abundance of every unique TCRbeta CDR3 rearrangement. For each sample, productive Simpson clonality was calculated as the square root of Simpson's diversity index over productive rearrangements. TCRdb re-hosts the immuneACCESS table, in-frame sequences only. Its copies lack some clones; in the studies checked, an unresolved V gene accounts for under half of them, and the cause for the rest is not known. The V and J calls and clone size come from that table; D and trimming were worked out from the DNA. This sample holds approximately 440,000 clones; about nine tenths were observed only once. The ten largest account for under 0.85% of the sample.

A note on this clone: Its antigen is unknown. No much larger clonotype is one base removed from it; base qualities were not supplied.

In the prospective study, participants were about 18 to 90 years old, resided in fewer than 25 geographic areas of the United States, and were enrolled through a virtual design. Cohort assignment in the prospective study relied on participant-reported clinical history from a screening survey and a study questionnaire. For ImmuneRACE Cohort 3, a participant was defined as recovered based on two consecutive negative NP/OP PCR tests, clearance by a healthcare professional, or resolution of symptoms. In the prospective study, whole blood, serum and a nasopharyngeal or oropharyngeal swab were collected from each participant by mobile phlebotomists. Participants in the prospective study had the option to provide additional blood draws and questionnaires over an approximately 2-month period. Before DNA extraction, prospective study blood samples were shipped either frozen or at room temperature. Deletion took 4 bases off V and 4 bases off J, with a span of 13 bases between the germline ends. The CDR3, from cysteine to phenylalanine, totals 15 residues. Just the 45-base CDR3 DNA is kept, in frame starting at base 1. Via the germline V gene, CDR1 is KGHDR and CDR2 SFDVKD.

The chain joins TRBV24-1 to TRBJ1-5, with an unclear D gene assignment. This clonotype was sampled from a woman between 18 and 29 years old who had recovered from COVID-19. Sequencing input: PBMCs or T cells enriched from blood (not recorded which). In nucleotides, the sequence is TGTGCCACCAGTGACCCCGGGGAATTGAATCAGCCCCAGCATTTT. This encodes CATSDPGELNQPQHF.